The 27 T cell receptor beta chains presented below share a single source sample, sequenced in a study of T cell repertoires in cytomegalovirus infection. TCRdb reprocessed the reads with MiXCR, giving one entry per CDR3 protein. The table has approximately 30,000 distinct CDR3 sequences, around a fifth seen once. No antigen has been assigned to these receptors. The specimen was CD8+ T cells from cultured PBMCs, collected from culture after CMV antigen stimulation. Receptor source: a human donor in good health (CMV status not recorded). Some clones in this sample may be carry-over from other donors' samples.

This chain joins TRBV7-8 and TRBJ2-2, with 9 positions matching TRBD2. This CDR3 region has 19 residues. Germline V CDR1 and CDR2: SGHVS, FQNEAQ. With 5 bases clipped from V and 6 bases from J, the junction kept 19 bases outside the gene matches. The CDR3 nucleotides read TGTGCCAGCAGCGGAGCCTTTTGGCGGGAGGGCCGCGAGGCCGGGGAGCTGTTTTTT. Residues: CASSGAFWREGREAGELFF.

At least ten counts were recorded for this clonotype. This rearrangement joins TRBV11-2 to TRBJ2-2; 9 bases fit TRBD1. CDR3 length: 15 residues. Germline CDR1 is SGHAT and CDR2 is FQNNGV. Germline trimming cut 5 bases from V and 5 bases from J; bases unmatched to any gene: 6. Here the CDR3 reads CASSPGTGTTGELFF. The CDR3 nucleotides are TGTGCCAGCAGCCCCGGGACAGGGACAACCGGGGAGCTGTTTTTT.

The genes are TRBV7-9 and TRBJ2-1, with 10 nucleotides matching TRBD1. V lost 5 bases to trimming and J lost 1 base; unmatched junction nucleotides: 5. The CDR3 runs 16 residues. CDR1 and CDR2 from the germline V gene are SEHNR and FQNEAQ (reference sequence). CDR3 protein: CASSPGTGDSYNEQFF. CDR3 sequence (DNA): TGTGCCAGCAGCCCCGGGACAGGGGATTCCTACAATGAGCAGTTCTTC.

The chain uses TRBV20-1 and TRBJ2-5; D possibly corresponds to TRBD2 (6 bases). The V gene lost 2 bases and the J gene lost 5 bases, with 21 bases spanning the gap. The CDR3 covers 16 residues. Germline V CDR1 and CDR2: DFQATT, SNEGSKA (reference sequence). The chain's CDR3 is CSARTHTGLAFETQYF. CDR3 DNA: TGCAGTGCTAGAACCCATACGGGACTTGCCTTTGAGACCCAGTACTTC.

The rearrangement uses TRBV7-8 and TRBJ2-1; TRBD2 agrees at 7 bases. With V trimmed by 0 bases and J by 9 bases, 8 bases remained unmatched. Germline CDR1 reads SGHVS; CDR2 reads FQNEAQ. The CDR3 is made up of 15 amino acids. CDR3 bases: TGTGCCAGCAGCTTAGCGCACGGACTAGAGCTTGAGCAGTTCTTC. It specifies CASSLAHGLELEQFF.

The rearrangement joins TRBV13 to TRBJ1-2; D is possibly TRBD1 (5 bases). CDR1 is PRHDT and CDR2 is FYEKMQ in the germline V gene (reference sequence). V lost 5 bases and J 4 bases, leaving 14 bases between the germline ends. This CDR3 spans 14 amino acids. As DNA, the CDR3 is TGTGCCAGCAGCACCGGTCAGGGTGTCTATGGCTACACCTTC. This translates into CASSTGQGVYGYTF. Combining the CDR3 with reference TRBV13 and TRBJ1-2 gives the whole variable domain AAGVIQSPRHLIKEKRETATLKCYPIPRHDTVYWYQQGPGQDPQFLISFYEKMQSDKGSIPDRFSAQQFSDYHSELNMSSLELGDSALYFCASSTGQGVYGYTFGSGTRLTVV.

CDR3 protein: CASSEGRNTGELFF. The CDR3 nucleotides are TGTGCCAGCAGTGAAGGGAGGAACACCGGGGAGCTGTTTTTT. The V gene is TRBV6-1, the J gene TRBJ2-2, with unresolved D. The CDR3 is made up of 14 amino acids. Trimming took 1 base from V and 1 from J, leaving 4 bases between them. The germline CDR1 and CDR2 sequences are MNHNS and SASEGT.

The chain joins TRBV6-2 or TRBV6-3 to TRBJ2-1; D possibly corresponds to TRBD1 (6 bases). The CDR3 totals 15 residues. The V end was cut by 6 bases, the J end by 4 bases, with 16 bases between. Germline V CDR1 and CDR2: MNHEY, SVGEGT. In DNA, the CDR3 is TGTGCCAGCAGCCGTCGGGACACCTCGTACAATGAGCAGTTCTTC. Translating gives CASSRRDTSYNEQFF.

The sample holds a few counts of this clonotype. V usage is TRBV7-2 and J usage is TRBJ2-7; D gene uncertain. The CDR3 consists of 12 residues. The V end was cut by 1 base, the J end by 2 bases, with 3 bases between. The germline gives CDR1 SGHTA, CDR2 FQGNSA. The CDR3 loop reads CASSLVPYEQYF. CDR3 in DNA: TGTGCCAGCAGCTTAGTACCCTACGAGCAGTACTTC.

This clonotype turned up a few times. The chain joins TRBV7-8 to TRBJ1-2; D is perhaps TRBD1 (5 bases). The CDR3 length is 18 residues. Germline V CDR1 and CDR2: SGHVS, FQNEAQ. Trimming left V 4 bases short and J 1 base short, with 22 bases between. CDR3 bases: TGTGCCAGCAGCTCCCGGGGCAGGTCCCCTCGCGGTAACTATGGCTACACCTTC. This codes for CASSSRGRSPRGNYGYTF.

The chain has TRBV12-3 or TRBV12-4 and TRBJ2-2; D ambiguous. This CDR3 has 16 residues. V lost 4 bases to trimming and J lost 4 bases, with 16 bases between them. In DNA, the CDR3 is TGTGCCAGCAGTTCGATTGTGCATAAGGGCACCGGGGAGCTGTTTTTT. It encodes CASSSIVHKGTGELFF.

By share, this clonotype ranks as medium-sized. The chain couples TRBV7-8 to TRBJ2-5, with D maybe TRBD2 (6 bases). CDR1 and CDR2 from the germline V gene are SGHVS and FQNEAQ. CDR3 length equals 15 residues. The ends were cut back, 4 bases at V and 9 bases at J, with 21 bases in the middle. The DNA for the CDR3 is TGTGCCAGCAGCTCAAGAAGGCTAGCGCTCATCTCCCAGTACTTC. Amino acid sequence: CASSSRRLALISQYF.

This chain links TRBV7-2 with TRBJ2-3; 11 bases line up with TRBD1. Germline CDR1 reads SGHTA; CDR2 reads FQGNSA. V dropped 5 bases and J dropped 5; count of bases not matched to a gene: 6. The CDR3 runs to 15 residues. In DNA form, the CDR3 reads TGTGCCAGCAGCCGGACAGGGGGCGGTGGAGATACGCAGTATTTT. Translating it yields CASSRTGGGGDTQYF.

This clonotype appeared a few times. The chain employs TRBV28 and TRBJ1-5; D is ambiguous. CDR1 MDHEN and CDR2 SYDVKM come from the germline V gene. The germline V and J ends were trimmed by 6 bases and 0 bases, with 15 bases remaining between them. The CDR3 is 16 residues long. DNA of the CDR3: TGTGCCAGCAGCCGATATCCAGGTAATAGCAATCAGCCCCAGCATTTT. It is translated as CASSRYPGNSNQPQHF.

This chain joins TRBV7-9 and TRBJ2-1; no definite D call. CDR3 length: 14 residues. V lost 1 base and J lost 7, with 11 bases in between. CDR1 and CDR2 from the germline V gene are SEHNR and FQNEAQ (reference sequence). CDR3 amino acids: CASSLGDNWNEQFF. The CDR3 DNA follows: TGTGCCAGCAGCTTAGGAGACAATTGGAATGAGCAGTTCTTC.

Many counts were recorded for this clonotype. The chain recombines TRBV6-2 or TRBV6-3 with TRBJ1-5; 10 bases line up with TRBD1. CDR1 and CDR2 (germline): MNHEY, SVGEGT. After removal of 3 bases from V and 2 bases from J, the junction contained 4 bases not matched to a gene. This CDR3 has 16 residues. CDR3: CASSYNGQGGNQPQHF. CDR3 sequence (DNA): TGTGCCAGCAGTTATAACGGACAGGGGGGCAATCAGCCCCAGCATTTT.

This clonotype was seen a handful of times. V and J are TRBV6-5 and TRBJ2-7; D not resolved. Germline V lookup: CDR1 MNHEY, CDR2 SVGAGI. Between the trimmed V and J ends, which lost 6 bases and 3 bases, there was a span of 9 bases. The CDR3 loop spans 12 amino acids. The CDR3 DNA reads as TGTGCCAGCAGCCAGGACCGCTACGAGCAGTACTTC. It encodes CASSQDRYEQYF.

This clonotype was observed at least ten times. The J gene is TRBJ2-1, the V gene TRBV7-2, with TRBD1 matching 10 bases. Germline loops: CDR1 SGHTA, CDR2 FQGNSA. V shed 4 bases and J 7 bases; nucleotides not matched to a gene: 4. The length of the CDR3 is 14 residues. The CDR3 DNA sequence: TGTGCCAGCAGCTCCCGACAGGGGGCGAATGAGCAGTTCTTC. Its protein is CASSSRQGANEQFF.

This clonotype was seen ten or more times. CDR3 sequence: CASSLQGTELALGAFF. CDR3 nucleotides: TGTGCCAGCAGCCTTCAAGGGACAGAGCTAGCCCTTGGGGCTTTCTTT. The V and J genes are TRBV12-3 or TRBV12-4 and TRBJ1-1; 7 bases line up with TRBD1. Losses at the gene ends were 6 bases for V and 11 bases for J; bases not matched to a gene: 21. This CDR3 has 16 amino acids.

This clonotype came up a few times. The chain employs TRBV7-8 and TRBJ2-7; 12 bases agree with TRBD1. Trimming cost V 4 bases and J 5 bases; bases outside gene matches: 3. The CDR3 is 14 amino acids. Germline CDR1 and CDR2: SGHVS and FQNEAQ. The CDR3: CASSWGQGANEQYF. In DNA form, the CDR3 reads TGTGCCAGCAGCTGGGGACAGGGGGCCAACGAGCAGTACTTC.

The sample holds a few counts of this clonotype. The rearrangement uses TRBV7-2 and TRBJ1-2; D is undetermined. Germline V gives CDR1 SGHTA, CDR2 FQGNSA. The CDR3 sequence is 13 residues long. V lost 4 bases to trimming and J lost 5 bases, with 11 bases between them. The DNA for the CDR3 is TGTGCCAGCAGCTCCGGAGACCAGTATGGCTACACCTTC. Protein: CASSSGDQYGYTF.

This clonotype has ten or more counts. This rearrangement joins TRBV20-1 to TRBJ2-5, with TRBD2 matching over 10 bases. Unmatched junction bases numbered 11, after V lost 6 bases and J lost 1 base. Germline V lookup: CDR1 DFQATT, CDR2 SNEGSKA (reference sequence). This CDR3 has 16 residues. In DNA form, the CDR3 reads TGCAGTGCAACTCCGTTTAGCGGGGGGACCCAAGAGACCCAGTACTTC. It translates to CSATPFSGGTQETQYF.

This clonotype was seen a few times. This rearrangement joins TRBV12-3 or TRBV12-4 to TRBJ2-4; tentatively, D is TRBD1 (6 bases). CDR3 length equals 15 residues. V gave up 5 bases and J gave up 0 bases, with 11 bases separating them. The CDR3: CASSPRTVAKNIQYF. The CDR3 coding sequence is TGTGCCAGCAGTCCCAGGACAGTAGCCAAAAACATTCAGTACTTC.

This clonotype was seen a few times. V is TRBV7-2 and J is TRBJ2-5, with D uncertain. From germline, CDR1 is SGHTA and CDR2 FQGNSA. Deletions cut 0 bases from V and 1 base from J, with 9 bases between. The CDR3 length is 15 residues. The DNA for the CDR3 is TGTGCCAGCAGCTTAGCCGGATCCGTCCAAGAGACCCAGTACTTC. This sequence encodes CASSLAGSVQETQYF.

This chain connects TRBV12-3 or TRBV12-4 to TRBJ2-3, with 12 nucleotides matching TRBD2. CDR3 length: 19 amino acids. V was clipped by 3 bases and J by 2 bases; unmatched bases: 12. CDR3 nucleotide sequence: TGTGCCAGCAGTTTGCTAGCGGGGGGGAGGAGTTCTATCACAGATACGCAGTATTTT. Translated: CASSLLAGGRSSITDTQYF.

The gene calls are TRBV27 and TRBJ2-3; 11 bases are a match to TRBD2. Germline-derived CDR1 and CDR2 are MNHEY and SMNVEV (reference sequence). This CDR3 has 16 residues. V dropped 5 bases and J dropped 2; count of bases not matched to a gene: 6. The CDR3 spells CASSPGTSGYTDTQYF. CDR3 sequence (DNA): TGTGCCAGCAGTCCCGGGACTAGCGGATACACAGATACGCAGTATTTT.

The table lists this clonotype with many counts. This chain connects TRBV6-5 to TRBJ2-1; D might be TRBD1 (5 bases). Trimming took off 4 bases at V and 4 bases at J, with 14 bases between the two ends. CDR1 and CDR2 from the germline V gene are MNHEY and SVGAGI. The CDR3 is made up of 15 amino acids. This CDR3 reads CASSSGIPKYNEQFF. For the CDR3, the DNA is TGTGCCAGCAGTTCAGGGATCCCGAAGTACAATGAGCAGTTCTTC.